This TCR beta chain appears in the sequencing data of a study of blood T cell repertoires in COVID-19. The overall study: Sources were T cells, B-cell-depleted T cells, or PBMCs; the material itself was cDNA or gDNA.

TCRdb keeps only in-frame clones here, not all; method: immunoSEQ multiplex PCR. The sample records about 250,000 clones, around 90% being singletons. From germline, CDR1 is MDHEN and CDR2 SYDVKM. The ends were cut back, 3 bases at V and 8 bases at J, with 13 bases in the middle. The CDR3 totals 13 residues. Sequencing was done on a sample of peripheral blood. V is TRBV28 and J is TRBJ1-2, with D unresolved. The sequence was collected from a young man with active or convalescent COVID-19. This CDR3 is CASSFNRGMGYTF. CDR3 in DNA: TGTGCCAGCAGTTTCAATCGGGGTATGGGCTACACCTTC.